What follows are 12 T cell receptor beta chains derived from one specimen sequenced in a study of shared clonotypes between healthy human individuals. TCRdb's table, derived via immunoSEQ multiplex PCR, lists solely in-frame clones and lacks some. This sample has around 750,000 clones; around 74% occur once, and the top ten carry around 1.6%. The sequenced sample was memory CD4+ T cells sorted from blood. Subset of the sample: CD45RA-negative fraction. Every receptor here comes from a woman younger than 45 in good health.

This clone has just a few counts. The chain joins TRBV6-1 to TRBJ2-2; 8 bases are shared with TRBD2. Germline V gene sequence: CDR1 MNHNS, CDR2 SASEGT. Trimming at V came to 2 bases and at J to 3 bases, leaving 11 bases not matched to a gene. There are 18 residues in the CDR3. The CDR3: CASSEPGSGKGHTGELFF. The CDR3 DNA follows: TGTGCCAGCAGTGAACCTGGTAGCGGGAAGGGGCACACCGGGGAGCTGTTTTTT.

Only a few counts were recorded for this clone. The rearrangement links TRBV29-1 to TRBJ2-5; unclear D gene. V gave up 0 bases and J gave up 1 base, with 9 bases separating them. Germline-derived CDR1 and CDR2 are SQVTM and ANQGSEA. This CDR3 is 14 amino acids long. CDR3 protein: CSVEETRTQETQYF. As DNA, the CDR3 is TGCAGCGTTGAAGAGACCAGGACCCAAGAGACCCAGTACTTC.

The chain employs TRBV11-3 and TRBJ2-3; D is uncertain. The CDR3 consists of 13 residues. CDR1 and CDR2 from the germline V gene are SGHNT and YENEEA. V dropped 0 bases and J dropped 4 bases, with 5 bases sitting between them. The CDR3: CASSLEAADTQYF. CDR3 nucleotides: TGTGCCAGCAGCTTAGAGGCAGCAGATACGCAGTATTTT.

This chain links TRBV5-1 with TRBJ1-4; 10 bases are a match to TRBD1. The length of the CDR3 is 15 residues. V trimming: 2 bases; J trimming: 5 bases; junction bases outside the gene matches: 3. The germline gives CDR1 SGHRS, CDR2 YFSETQ. CDR3 protein: CASSLGTGVNEKLFF. CDR3 nucleotide sequence: TGCGCCAGCAGCTTAGGGACAGGGGTGAATGAAAAACTGTTTTTT.

The gene calls are TRBV19 and TRBJ1-4; no definite D call. Germline lookup yields CDR1 LNHDA and CDR2 SQIVND (reference sequence). V was trimmed by 2 bases and J by 5 bases, leaving 12 bases between them. The CDR3 loop spans 15 amino acids. The CDR3 coding sequence is TGTGCCAGTAGTATAAGCCCCGAGAGGAATGAAAAACTGTTTTTT. Residues: CASSISPERNEKLFF.

This clone came up a few times. This sample also contains other DNA sequences that code for the same CDR3. The gene calls are TRBV5-1 and TRBJ2-3, with 9 bases fitting TRBD1. The CDR3 sequence is 14 residues long. V was clipped by 4 bases and J by 5 bases; unmatched bases: 5. Germline V CDR1 and CDR2: SGHRS, YFSETQ. The CDR3 loop is CASSPGQGGDTQYF. The DNA of the CDR3 is TGCGCCAGCAGCCCGGGACAGGGAGGAGATACGCAGTATTTT.

The rearrangement uses TRBV19 and TRBJ2-1, with TRBD2 matching over 10 bases. The germline V gene has CDR1 LNHDA and CDR2 SQIVND (reference sequence). Losses at the gene ends were 5 bases for V and 7 bases for J; bases not matched to a gene: 8. The CDR3 has 15 amino acids. The DNA of the CDR3 is TGTGCCAGTAGTTCGAGCGGGAGGGCAGGTAATGAGCAGTTCTTC. Amino acid sequence: CASSSSGRAGNEQFF.

V is TRBV25-1 and J is TRBJ2-5; maybe TRBD1 (5 bases). CDR3 size: 16 residues. The germline V gene encodes CDR1 MGHDK and CDR2 SYGVNS. V lost 2 bases, J lost 0 bases, and 13 bases lay in between. Here the CDR3 reads CASSEVTKGNQETQYF. DNA for the CDR3: TGTGCCAGCAGTGAAGTTACTAAGGGGAACCAAGAGACCCAGTACTTC.

This chain links TRBV27 with TRBJ2-7; tentative D call: TRBD1 (7 bases). The CDR3 runs 13 residues. V was shortened by 3 bases and J by 5 bases, with 11 bases between the two germline ends. The germline gives CDR1 MNHEY, CDR2 SMNVEV (reference sequence). CDR3 coding DNA: TGTGCCAGCAGTTTCAGGGGGGCCAACGAGCAGTACTTC. Protein sequence: CASSFRGANEQYF.

The chain uses TRBV28 and TRBJ2-7, with TRBD1 as a possible D gene (5 bases). Trimming shortened V by 3 bases and J by 4 bases, and 13 bases separated the two germline ends. The V gene's germline CDR1 is MDHEN and CDR2 SYDVKM. The CDR3 totals 14 residues. CDR3: CASSFPRDRYEQYF. The CDR3 bases are TGTGCCAGCAGTTTTCCCCGAGACAGATACGAGCAGTACTTC. Combining the CDR3 with reference TRBV28 and TRBJ2-7 gives the whole variable domain DVKVTQSSRYLVKRTGEKVFLECVQDMDHENMFWYRQDPGLGLRLIYFSYDVKMKEKGDIPEGYSVSREKKERFSLILESASTNQTSMYLCASSFPRDRYEQYFGPGTRLTVT.

The V and J genes are TRBV5-4 and TRBJ2-2; 8 bases agree with TRBD1. Germline loops: CDR1 SGHNT, CDR2 YYREEE (reference sequence). The CDR3 totals 14 residues. Trimming at V came to 4 bases and at J to 5 bases, leaving 4 bases not matched to a gene. CDR3 protein: CASSRGQVTGELFF. The DNA of the CDR3 is TGTGCCAGCAGCCGGGGACAGGTGACCGGGGAGCTGTTTTTT.

The V gene is TRBV5-6, the J gene TRBJ1-1, with a possible D match to TRBD1 (6 bases). Germline lookup yields CDR1 SGHDT and CDR2 YYEEEE. The length of the CDR3 is 15 residues. V lost 3 bases and J 3 bases, leaving 15 bases between the germline ends. The CDR3 sequence: CASSSLQGFHTEAFF. CDR3 nucleotide sequence: TGTGCCAGCAGCTCACTACAGGGTTTCCACACTGAAGCTTTCTTT.